The 25 T cell receptor beta chains in this list originate from one sample, sequenced in a study of neurological immune-mediated disorders. TCRdb recomputed calls from the 5' RACE reads with MiXCR, one row per CDR3 protein. The sample contains 110,000 or so distinct CDR3 sequences, more than 2.5% of which appear only once. The sequencing sample was made of PBMCs. The receptors stem from a woman in her twenties or thirties with multiple sclerosis.

The table lists this clonotype with many counts. The chain uses TRBV7-9 and TRBJ2-5; 7 bases line up with TRBD2. Trimming took 4 bases from V and 7 from J; bases not matched to a gene: 12. This CDR3 region has 15 residues. Per the germline V gene, CDR1 is SEHNR and CDR2 is FQNEAQ (reference sequence). The CDR3 reads CASSSGGTELPTQYF. DNA of the CDR3: TGTGCCAGCAGCTCCGGGGGGACGGAGCTTCCGACCCAGTACTTC.

This clonotype was seen more than once but under ten times. The junction does not match germline at one end; this may be a read error. The chain combines TRBV20-1 with TRBJ1-5, with D unresolved. The CDR3 runs to 15 residues. The germline gives CDR1 DFQATT, CDR2 SNEGSKA (reference sequence). The CDR3 nucleotides are TGCAGTGCCACTCCACCACAGAATAGCAATAAGACCCAGAATTTT. Translated: CSATPPQNSNKTQNF.

This clonotype was found many times. The V gene is TRBV9, the J gene TRBJ2-2; D may be TRBD1 (6 bases). Per germline, CDR1 SGDLS and CDR2 YYNGEE. V was cut by 5 bases and J by 6 bases, with 11 bases left in between. The CDR3 spans 13 residues. CDR3 amino acids: CASRGAAPGELFF. CDR3 DNA sequence: TGTGCCAGCAGGGGGGCCGCCCCCGGGGAGCTGTTTTTT.

This clonotype was observed many times. V usage is TRBV12-3 or TRBV12-4 and J usage is TRBJ2-1, with TRBD2 matching 9 bases. J lost 4 bases, V lost 3 bases, and 10 bases had no gene match. This CDR3 is built from 17 residues. CDR3 region: CASSFELGLARYNEQFF. The CDR3 region has the DNA TGTGCCAGCAGTTTTGAACTAGGACTAGCGAGATACAATGAGCAGTTCTTC.

This clonotype showed up many times. A clone one base away is much larger, so this may be a read error. J is TRBJ1-6 and V is TRBV20-1; TRBD1 agrees at 10 bases. This CDR3 comprises 17 residues. V dropped 0 bases and J dropped 7; count of bases not matched to a gene: 9. Germline CDR1 reads DFQATT; CDR2 reads SNEGSKA (reference sequence). The chain's CDR3 is CSARDELGQGVNSPLHF. The CDR3 DNA is TGCAGTGCTAGAGATGAATTAGGACAGGGGGTGAATTCACCCCTCCACTTT.

At least ten counts were recorded for this clonotype. J is TRBJ2-2 and V is TRBV4-1; TRBD2 aligns across 8 bases. V lost 4 bases to trimming and J lost 7 bases; unmatched junction nucleotides: 5. CDR3 size: 14 residues. Per the germline V gene, CDR1 is MGHRA and CDR2 is YSYEKL. The chain's CDR3 is CASSPGGADGELFF. The CDR3 DNA reads as TGCGCCAGCAGCCCCGGGGGGGCAGACGGGGAGCTGTTTTTT.

Ten or more counts support this clonotype. V is TRBV7-2 and J is TRBJ2-6; no clear D gene. The CDR3 length is 15 residues. CDR1 is SGHTA, CDR2 FQGNSA, per germline. Trimming took off 5 bases at V and 0 bases at J, with 8 bases between the two ends. This CDR3 reads CASSPRFSGANVLTF. CDR3 DNA sequence: TGTGCCAGCAGCCCTAGGTTCTCTGGGGCCAACGTCCTGACTTTC.

This clonotype was seen at least ten times. This chain links TRBV9 with TRBJ2-7; unclear D gene. The V gene lost 0 bases and the J gene lost 7 bases, with 11 bases spanning the gap. The CDR3 is 13 amino acids. Per the germline V gene, CDR1 is SGDLS and CDR2 is YYNGEE. The CDR3 is CASSVAQAQEQYF. For the CDR3, the DNA is TGTGCCAGCAGCGTAGCTCAGGCGCAGGAGCAGTACTTC.

This clonotype was observed at least ten times. V and J are TRBV12-3 or TRBV12-4 and TRBJ1-3, with no clear D. This CDR3 has 15 residues. V was clipped by 2 bases and J by 0 bases, with 8 bases between them. The CDR3 protein is CASSLRSPSGNTIYF. As DNA, the CDR3 is TGTGCCAGCAGTTTACGGTCCCCCTCTGGAAACACCATATATTTT.

In its sample, this clonotype was seen many times. The CDR3 sequence is CASSQNLRAYGYTF. The CDR3 DNA sequence: TGTGCCAGCAGCCAAAATCTCAGAGCCTATGGCTACACCTTC. This chain links TRBV3-1 with TRBJ1-2; D unclear. The CDR3 loop spans 14 amino acids. From germline, CDR1 is LGHDT and CDR2 YNNKEL (reference sequence). V was clipped by 2 bases and J by 4 bases, with 11 bases between them.

This clonotype occurred many times. Here the CDR3 reads CSARDRLPYEQYF. The CDR3 DNA follows: TGCAGTGCTAGAGATCGTCTTCCCTACGAGCAGTACTTC. The chain carries TRBV20-1 and TRBJ2-7; D is undetermined. This CDR3 is 13 amino acids long. V was trimmed by 0 bases and J by 2 bases, leaving 8 bases between them. Germline loops: CDR1 DFQATT, CDR2 SNEGSKA (reference sequence).

The sample holds many counts of this clonotype. The chain is built from TRBV2 and TRBJ1-2; TRBD1 is a possible D gene (5 bases). Trimming removed 6 bases from V and 2 bases from J, with 7 bases in between. The CDR3 is 12 residues long. Germline-derived CDR1 and CDR2 are SNHLY and FYNNEI. This CDR3 reads CASRGENYGYTF. CDR3 nucleotide sequence: TGTGCCAGCAGGGGGGAAAACTATGGCTACACCTTC.

In this sample, this clonotype turned up many times. The chain employs TRBV20-1 and TRBJ1-2, with D maybe TRBD1 (5 bases). CDR1 and CDR2 (germline): DFQATT, SNEGSKA (reference sequence). The CDR3 loop spans 13 amino acids. Between the trimmed V and J ends, which lost 5 bases and 8 bases, there was a span of 18 bases. The CDR3 loop is CSALKQDRGGYTF. CDR3 sequence (DNA): TGCAGTGCTCTCAAACAGGATAGAGGAGGCTACACCTTC.

This clonotype was detected a few times. The chain combines TRBV18 with TRBJ1-1, with 10 nucleotides matching TRBD1. Unmatched junction bases numbered 8, after V lost 4 bases and J lost 3 bases. Looked up from germline, CDR1 is KGHSH and CDR2 is LQKENI. There are 16 residues in the CDR3. CDR3 residues: CASSLTGTGAYTEAFF. CDR3 coding DNA: TGTGCCAGCTCACTAACCGGGACAGGGGCTTACACTGAAGCTTTCTTT.

This clonotype was seen repeatedly, ten times or more. This chain joins TRBV7-9 and TRBJ2-1; D gene uncertain. The CDR3 runs 13 residues. Germline V gene lookup returns CDR1 SEHNR and CDR2 FQNEAQ (reference sequence). Trimming shortened V by 1 base and J by 3 bases, and 4 bases separated the two germline ends. The CDR3 is CASSLVDYNEQFF. The CDR3 region has the DNA TGTGCCAGCAGCTTAGTCGACTACAATGAGCAGTTCTTC.

This clonotype was detected many times. This rearrangement joins TRBV6-6 to TRBJ1-2; no reliable D call. The CDR3 consists of 8 residues. With 10 bases removed from V and 8 bases from J, the gap between germline ends came to 5 bases. CDR1 is MNHNY, CDR2 SVGAGI, per germline (reference sequence). The CDR3 reads CATEGYTF. CDR3 DNA: TGTGCCACAGAAGGCTACACCTTC.

The genes are TRBV20-1 and TRBJ2-5; weak D call: TRBD2 (6 bases). Germline CDR1 reads DFQATT; CDR2 reads SNEGSKA (reference sequence). V gave up 5 bases and J gave up 4 bases, with 23 bases separating them. The CDR3 contains 16 residues. CDR3 sequence (DNA): TGCAGTGCTGCGGGGCGCGTTGATCATCCTCGAGAGACCCAGTACTTC. Protein sequence: CSAAGRVDHPRETQYF.

This clonotype was seen repeatedly, ten times or more. The V call is TRBV7-8, the J call TRBJ2-1; 11 nucleotides match TRBD2. The CDR3 spans 15 residues. V trimming: 5 bases; J trimming: 8 bases; junction bases outside the gene matches: 8. Germline CDR1 is SGHVS and CDR2 is FQNEAQ. The CDR3 sequence: CASSQTSGNRDEQFF. CDR3 bases: TGTGCCAGCAGCCAGACTAGCGGGAATAGGGATGAGCAGTTCTTC.

As to this clonotype: Possible read error: a much larger clone is one base away. This chain links TRBV14 with TRBJ1-6; 7 nucleotides match TRBD1. The CDR3 extends over 13 amino acids. Germline CDR1 is SGHDN and CDR2 is FVKESK. CDR3 sequence reads: CASSRGRGSPIHF. In nucleotides, the CDR3 is TGTGCCAGCAGCCGAGGCAGGGGGTCACCCATCCACTTT.

This clonotype was observed many times. The rearrangement links TRBV7-6 to TRBJ1-2; TRBD1 is a possible D gene (6 bases). The CDR3 spans 17 residues. The V end lost 5 bases, the J end lost 0 bases, and 19 bases lay between the germline ends. Germline V CDR1 and CDR2: SGHVS, FNYEAQ. The CDR3 loop reads CASSHSLPGHPNYGYTF. The CDR3 DNA reads TGTGCCAGCAGCCATAGTCTTCCGGGACACCCTAACTATGGCTACACCTTC. The variable domain in full, with the rest retrieved from reference TRBV7-6 and TRBJ1-2, is GAGVSQSPRYKVTKRGQDVALRCDPISGHVSLYWYRQALGQGPEFLTYFNYEAQQDKSGLPNDRFSAERPEGSISTLTIQRTEQRDSAMYRCASSHSLPGHPNYGYTFGSGTRLTVV.

Many counts were recorded for this clonotype. The rearrangement links TRBV20-1 to TRBJ1-2, with D tentatively TRBD1 (5 bases). The germline CDR1 and CDR2 sequences are DFQATT and SNEGSKA (reference sequence). This CDR3 has 15 amino acids. Trimming pared 3 bases from V and 1 base from J, leaving 15 bases between. The CDR3 DNA follows: TGCAGTGCTAGCCCCGGGCAGGGTTTTAACTATGGCTACACCTTC. Residues: CSASPGQGFNYGYTF.

This clonotype was observed at least ten times. The chain links TRBV5-1 to TRBJ1-1; 7 bases line up with TRBD1. The CDR3 has 15 amino acids. The junction had 8 bases not matched to a gene; V was cut back by 6 bases and J by 0 bases. Germline V lookup: CDR1 SGHRS, CDR2 YFSETQ. CDR3 in DNA: TGCGCCAGCAAGGGACAGAAGAACTTGAACACTGAAGCTTTCTTT. As protein: CASKGQKNLNTEAFF.

This clonotype was observed many times. The chain recombines TRBV5-1 with TRBJ2-7; 8 bases line up with TRBD1. CDR1 and CDR2 (germline): SGHRS, YFSETQ. Unmatched junction bases numbered 9, after V lost 4 bases and J lost 6 bases. The length of the CDR3 is 14 residues. The CDR3 DNA reads TGCGCCAGCAGCCACCGGGACAGGACGGGCGAGCAGTACTTC. As protein: CASSHRDRTGEQYF.

This clonotype was detected many times. CDR3 residues: CSVSQIMNTEAFF. The DNA of the CDR3 is TGCAGCGTTTCACAGATAATGAACACTGAAGCTTTCTTT. The chain couples TRBV29-1 to TRBJ1-1, with no clear D. The CDR3 is 13 amino acids. The V end was cut by 5 bases, the J end by 0 bases, with 10 bases between. From germline, CDR1 is SQVTM and CDR2 ANQGSEA.

This clonotype has at least ten counts. The V call is TRBV5-5, the J call TRBJ1-5; 11 bases are shared with TRBD1. J gave up 6 bases and V 1 base, and 9 bases lay outside the gene matches. Germline CDR1 reads SGHKS; CDR2 reads YYEKEE (reference sequence). The CDR3 has 17 residues. CDR3 nucleotides: TGTGCCAGCAGCTTGAACGGACAGGGGGCTTTTGGTCAGCCCCAGCATTTT. It codes for CASSLNGQGAFGQPQHF.